The 3 T cell receptor beta chains below come from one sample, sequenced in a study of T cell clones after liver transplantation. Profiled with immunoSEQ multiplex PCR; TCRdb holds only in-frame clones, not every one. Among 9,000 to 9,500 clones listed, about 78% were seen once. Sequenced material: CD8+ T cells from blood, taken at the 22-month timepoint. The receptor set was obtained from a human patient who received a liver transplant. The T cells may come from the graft donor.

The chain employs TRBV11-2 and TRBJ1-5; TRBD1 matches at 9 bases. CDR3 size: 18 residues. V was pared by 5 bases and J by 0 bases, with 11 bases of the junction left unmatched. CDR1 is SGHAT, CDR2 FQNNGV, per germline. The CDR3 DNA sequence: TGTGCCAGCAGCCCCGGGACAGGGAAGTCGAGTAGCAATCAGCCCCAGCATTTT. Its translation is CASSPGTGKSSSNQPQHF.

The chain has TRBV27 and TRBJ1-2, with D perhaps TRBD1 (6 bases). The V and J ends lost 6 bases and 6 bases respectively, with 23 bases between them. The V gene's germline CDR1 is MNHEY and CDR2 SMNVEV (reference sequence). The CDR3 runs 16 residues. CDR3 region: CASSHNMMGGADGYTF. The CDR3 DNA sequence: TGTGCCAGCAGCCATAACATGATGGGGGGGGCGGATGGCTACACCTTC.

J is TRBJ1-2 and V is TRBV5-4; D is possibly TRBD1 (5 bases). Germline-derived CDR1 and CDR2 are SGHNT and YYREEE (reference sequence). The CDR3 covers 14 residues. Deletions cut 6 bases from V and 0 bases from J, with 12 bases between. The CDR3 sequence: CASIGDDPNYGYTF. DNA for the CDR3: TGTGCCAGCATCGGGGACGATCCTAACTATGGCTACACCTTC.